This T cell receptor beta chain is from a study of technical replicates of blood from a few donors. Assay: immunoSEQ multiplex PCR; the TCRdb copy retains only in-frame clones and omits some. The sample lists approximately 52,000 clones, approximately 86% occurring once. This TCR was recovered from a human donor in good health. Some clones in this sample may be carry-over from other donors' samples. Sequencing was done on a sample of PBMCs.

This CDR3 reads CASSQDTDQGDTQYF. The CDR3 DNA follows: TGCGCCAGCAGCCAAGATACCGACCAGGGGGATACGCAGTATTTT. The chain has TRBV4-3 and TRBJ2-3, with D perhaps TRBD1 (6 bases). CDR1 is LGHNA, CDR2 YSLEER, per germline. The V and J ends lost 0 bases and 6 bases respectively, with 13 bases between them. This CDR3 contains 15 residues.